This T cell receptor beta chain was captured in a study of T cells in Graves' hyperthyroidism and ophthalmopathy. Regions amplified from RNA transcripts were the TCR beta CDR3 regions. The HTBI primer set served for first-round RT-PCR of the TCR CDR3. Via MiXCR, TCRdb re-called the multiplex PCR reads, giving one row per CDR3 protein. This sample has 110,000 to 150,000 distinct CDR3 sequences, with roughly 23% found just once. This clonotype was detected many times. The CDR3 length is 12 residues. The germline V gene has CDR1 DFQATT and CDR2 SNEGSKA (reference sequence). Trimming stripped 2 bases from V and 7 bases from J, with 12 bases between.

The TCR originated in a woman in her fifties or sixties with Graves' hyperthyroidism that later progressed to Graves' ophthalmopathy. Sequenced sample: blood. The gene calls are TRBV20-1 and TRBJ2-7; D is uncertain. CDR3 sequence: CSARPSVREQYF. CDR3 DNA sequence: TGCAGTGCTAGACCGTCCGTGAGGGAGCAGTACTTC.